A selection of T cell receptor beta chains follows, all from one sample in a study of shared clonotypes between healthy human individuals. TCRdb's table, derived via immunoSEQ multiplex PCR, lists solely in-frame clones and lacks some. The data hold some 2.4 million clones, with roughly 93% observed a single time. The sample consisted of naive CD4+ T cells from PBMCs. The receptors come from a man between 18 and 29 years old in good health. Some clones in this sample may be carry-over from other donors' samples. Both conserved end residues are trimmed from each CDR3. The listing skips clone size in some rows; elsewhere it reads once, few, many or a size class.

V gene,J gene,clone size,CDR3 length,CDR3 protein
TRBV7-2,TRBJ2-3,.,14,ASSLQGGAGTDTQY
TRBV7-2,TRBJ1-3,.,12,ASSLQTSGNTIY
TRBV10-3,TRBJ2-2,.,10,ATAGNTGELF
TRBV18,TRBJ2-3,.,15,ASSPMGLAGGSDTQY
TRBV28,TRBJ2-7,.,14,ASSSLPQGTAYEQY
TRBV10-3,TRBJ1-5,.,19,AISEPYRDRGLVYSNQPQH
TRBV2,TRBJ2-5,.,13,ASRARDLGRETQY
TRBV2,TRBJ2-1,.,15,ASSFPSTSGRAFAEF
TRBV6-1,TRBJ2-7,.,12,AAARRAPPVEQY
TRBV7-2,TRBJ2-3,.,15,ASANPKASGGTDTQY
TRBV4-1,TRBJ1-6,once,18,ASSHLFFGGTGGADSPLH
TRBV28,TRBJ2-7,.,13,ASSSTGTGIGEQY
TRBV12-2,TRBJ1-1,.,15,ASRFGTDRGDTIEAF
TRBV10-3,TRBJ2-1,.,13,AIRDGTYFSNEQF
TRBV7-2,TRBJ1-4,.,10,ASSPRTGGMF
TRBV10-3,TRBJ2-5,.,10,AISESGETQY
TRBV19,TRBJ1-3,.,13,ASRVAGQIGNTIY
TRBV7-9,TRBJ2-2,.,16,ASSLRKGALMDTGELF
TRBV28,TRBJ2-7,.,12,ASNPGQRGGEQY
TRBV7-2,TRBJ1-2,.,12,ASSAGTGGYGYT
TRBV15,TRBJ2-1,.,12,ATSRGGSYNEQF
TRBV6-5,TRBJ1-1,.,13,ASSPPGGSMASAF
TRBV7-3,TRBJ2-1,once,14,ASSLGRVAGAYEQF
TRBV28,TRBJ2-5,.,10,ASSLIDSSRH
TRBV7-2,TRBJ2-5,.,12,ASSMGRRQETQY